The 14 T cell receptor beta chains below come from one sample, sequenced in a study of CD8 T cells in Susac syndrome (dated by TCRdb to about 2019). Library preparation was by the immunoSEQ multiplex PCR assay. RNA was extracted using the RNeasy kit, and roughly 0.45 to 1 ug of the RNA was reverse transcribed with random hexamers. TCRdb reprocessing: public reads trimmed at Q25 with fastp, clones called with MiXCR, in-frame beta chains kept. CDR3 protein sequences are deduplicated, and each keeps its most common genes and DNA. This sample lists approximately 80,000 distinct CDR3 sequences; roughly 95% were detected once. 0.52% of the sample goes to the ten largest clones. The sequencing sample was made of CD8+ T cells from PBMCs. Receptors were obtained from a human donor with Susac syndrome.

In this sample, this clonotype turned up once. This sequence joins TRBV29-1 and TRBJ2-5, with D perhaps given as TRBD1 or TRBD2 (5 bases each). The germline V gene has CDR1 SQVTM and CDR2 ANQGSEA. The CDR3 runs to 13 residues. V was cut by 8 bases and J by 3 bases, with 16 bases left in between. CDR3 in amino acids: CSLSRERKETQYF. The CDR3 DNA sequence: TGCAGCCTGAGCAGGGAGAGAAAAGAGACCCAGTACTTC.

The chain links TRBV25-1 to TRBJ2-5; D is possibly TRBD1 (6 bases). CDR1 is MGHDK, CDR2 SYGVNS, per germline. The CDR3 loop spans 15 amino acids. The germline V and J ends were trimmed by 1 base and 1 base, with 10 bases remaining between them. CDR3 loop: CASSEFGQTQETQYF. The CDR3 nucleotides read TGTGCCAGCAGTGAATTTGGACAGACCCAAGAGACCCAGTACTTC.

The V and J genes are TRBV4-3 and TRBJ1-5; no firm D call. The CDR3 sequence is 15 residues long. Germline assignment: CDR1 LGHNA and CDR2 YSLEER. Deletions cut 2 bases from V and 3 bases from J, with 11 bases between. For the CDR3, the DNA is TGCGCCAGCAGCCAATTTGTAAGCCTCAATCAGCCCCAGCATTTT. Protein: CASSQFVSLNQPQHF.

The J gene is TRBJ2-7, the V gene TRBV13; D may be TRBD1 (5 bases). The CDR3 is 13 amino acids. The V gene lost 3 bases and the J gene lost 2 bases, with 8 bases spanning the gap. From germline, CDR1 is PRHDT and CDR2 FYEKMQ (reference sequence). The CDR3 coding sequence is TGTGCCAGCAGCTTTTTCAGGGCCTACGAGCAGTACTTC. Translating it yields CASSFFRAYEQYF.

The CDR3 nucleotides read TGTGCTAGTGGTTTAGGCAGCCGTGGGGGCGAGCAGTACTTC. It specifies CASGLGSRGGEQYF. This sequence joins TRBV12-5 and TRBJ2-7; possibly TRBD1 or TRBD2 for D (5 bases each). Germline V gene lookup returns CDR1 LGHNT and CDR2 FRNRAP. The CDR3 sequence is 14 residues long. V was pared by 3 bases and J by 6 bases, with 15 bases between. Looking up the rest from reference TRBV12-5 and TRBJ2-7 gives the full variable domain: DARVTQTPRHKVTEMGQEVTMRCQPILGHNTVFWYRQTMMQGLELLAYFRNRAPLDDSGMPKDRFSAEMPDATLATLKIQPSEPRDSAVYFCASGLGSRGGEQYFGPGTRLTVT.

The chain recombines TRBV9 with TRBJ2-1; 9 nucleotides agree with TRBD2. The length of the CDR3 is 16 residues. Losses at the gene ends were 0 bases for V and 0 bases for J; bases not matched to a gene: 1. Germline lookup yields CDR1 SGDLS and CDR2 YYNGEE. The CDR3 bases are TGTGCCAGCAGCGTAGGGCGGGGGGGCTCCTACAATGAGCAGTTCTTC. This codes for CASSVGRGGSYNEQFF.

V usage is TRBV19 and J usage is TRBJ2-5, with 9 bases identical to TRBD2. The CDR3 sequence is 14 residues long. CDR1 and CDR2 (germline): LNHDA, SQIVND (reference sequence). J was trimmed by 3 bases and V by 6 bases; bases with no gene match: 5. The CDR3 loop reads CASSTGLAEETQYF. The CDR3 DNA reads as TGTGCCAGTAGCACGGGACTAGCAGAAGAGACCCAGTACTTC. Complete variable domain (other parts from reference TRBV19 and TRBJ2-5): DGGITQSPKYLFRKEGQNVTLSCEQNLNHDAMYWYRQDPGQGLRLIYYSQIVNDFQKGDIAEGYSVSREKKESFPLTVTSAQKNPTAFYLCASSTGLAEETQYFGPGTRLLVL.

This rearrangement joins TRBV29-1 to TRBJ1-1; 8 bases align to TRBD1. Germline V gene sequence: CDR1 SQVTM, CDR2 ANQGSEA. The CDR3 has 14 amino acids. V lost 7 bases to trimming and J lost 7 bases; unmatched junction nucleotides: 14. The CDR3 here is CSALGRTGRLEAFF. In nucleotides, the CDR3 is TGCAGCGCCTTGGGGAGGACAGGGAGGCTTGAAGCTTTCTTT.

This clonotype was seen once. The rearrangement joins TRBV7-9 to TRBJ2-1; 7 nucleotides align to TRBD2. CDR3 length equals 16 residues. V was clipped by 4 bases and J by 8 bases; unmatched bases: 14. CDR1 and CDR2 (germline): SEHNR, FQNEAQ (reference sequence). DNA of the CDR3: TGTGCCAGCAGCTACAGTCTCGGCGGGGGTAAAGATGAGCAGTTCTTC. Its protein product is CASSYSLGGGKDEQFF.

This chain joins TRBV7-2 and TRBJ2-3, with TRBD2 identical over 9 bases. Germline CDR1 is SGHTA and CDR2 is FQGNSA. The CDR3 loop spans 17 amino acids. J gave up 3 bases and V 2 bases, and 9 bases lay outside the gene matches. The CDR3 here is CASSLIWASGETDTQYF. Written as DNA, the CDR3 is TGTGCCAGCAGCTTAATATGGGCTAGCGGGGAGACAGATACGCAGTATTTT.

This clonotype was observed a single time. The chain couples TRBV2 to TRBJ1-3; D ambiguous. Trimming cost V 7 bases and J 4 bases, with 17 bases left between them. The CDR3 contains 15 residues. The V gene's germline CDR1 is SNHLY and CDR2 FYNNEI. The CDR3 sequence: CASKADGGRGNTIYF. The CDR3 DNA is TGTGCCAGCAAGGCGGACGGTGGTCGGGGAAACACCATATATTTT.

The CDR3 DNA is TGTGCCAGCAGCGTAGGGGGCAGGACCTACGAGCAGTACTTC. Amino acids: CASSVGGRTYEQYF. This chain uses TRBV9 with TRBJ2-7, with D possibly matching TRBD1 (5 bases). This CDR3 comprises 14 residues. V lost 0 bases and J 2 bases, leaving 9 bases between the germline ends. Germline CDR1 and CDR2: SGDLS and YYNGEE.

CDR3 residues: CASLDEEETQYF. The CDR3, as DNA: TGTGCTAGTCTAGACGAGGAAGAGACCCAGTACTTC. The rearrangement uses TRBV12-5 and TRBJ2-5, with D hard to call. Trimming left V 8 bases short and J 3 bases short, with 10 bases between. CDR3 length: 12 residues. Germline CDR1 and CDR2: LGHNT and FRNRAP. The whole variable domain, filled in from reference TRBV12-5 and TRBJ2-5, reads DARVTQTPRHKVTEMGQEVTMRCQPILGHNTVFWYRQTMMQGLELLAYFRNRAPLDDSGMPKDRFSAEMPDATLATLKIQPSEPRDSAVYFCASLDEEETQYFGPGTRLLVL.

This chain joins TRBV14 and TRBJ2-3, with 12 positions matching TRBD1. Germline V gene data show CDR1 as SGHDN and CDR2 as FVKESK. This CDR3 has 17 residues. The junction had 9 bases not matched to a gene; V was cut back by 6 bases and J by 2 bases. CDR3 region: CASRGTGGYPTTDTQYF. In nucleotides, the CDR3 is TGTGCCAGCAGAGGGACAGGGGGCTACCCCACCACAGATACGCAGTATTTT.